In its sample, the clone carrying this T cell receptor beta chain was seen once. These data belong to a study of blood T cell repertoires in COVID-19. The overall study: Acute-phase and convalescent COVID-19 samples originated in the United States, Italy and Spain. From T cells, B-cell-depleted T cells, or PBMCs came the material, which was cDNA or gDNA.

CDR1 DFQATT and CDR2 SNEGSKA come from the germline V gene (reference sequence). This CDR3 has 11 amino acids. V was cut by 3 bases and J by 9 bases, with 11 bases left in between. Original methodology: Counts of nucleated cells, estimated from reference gene primer amplification, were obtained. Profiling relied on immunoSEQ multiplex PCR, and the TCRdb table lists in-frame clones only, not all of them. The D gene and trimming were derived from the DNA, and the V and J assignments and clone size from that table. The sample contains approximately 61,000 clones, around four fifths of which appear only once.

The chain links TRBV20-1 to TRBJ1-1; D ambiguous. The source is a man in his sixties or seventies with acute or convalescent COVID-19. Material for sequencing was peripheral blood. The chain's CDR3 is CSASSKQKAFF. CDR3 nucleotide sequence: TGCAGTGCTAGTAGCAAGCAAAAAGCTTTCTTT.